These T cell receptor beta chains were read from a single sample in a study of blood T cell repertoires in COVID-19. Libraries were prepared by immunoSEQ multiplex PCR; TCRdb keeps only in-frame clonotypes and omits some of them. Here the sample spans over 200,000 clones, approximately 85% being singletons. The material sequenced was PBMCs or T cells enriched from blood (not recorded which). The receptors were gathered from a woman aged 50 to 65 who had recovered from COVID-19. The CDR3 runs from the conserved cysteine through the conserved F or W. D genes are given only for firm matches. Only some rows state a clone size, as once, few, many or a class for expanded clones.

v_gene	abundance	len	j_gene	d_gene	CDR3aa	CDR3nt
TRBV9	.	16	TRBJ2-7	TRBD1	CASSVSGGTGDYEQYF	TGTGCCAGCAGCGTTTCAGGAGGGACAGGGGACTACGAGCAGTACTTC
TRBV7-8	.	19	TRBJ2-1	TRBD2	CASSSGTSGYRRSYNEQFF	TGTGCCAGCAGCTCAGGGACTAGCGGCTACCGTCGCTCCTACAATGAGCAGTTCTTC
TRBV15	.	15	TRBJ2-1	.	CATSGGASSYNEQFF	TGTGCCACCAGCGGGGGGGCGAGCTCCTACAATGAGCAGTTCTTC
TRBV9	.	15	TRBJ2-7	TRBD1	CASSVAGQGAAEQYF	TGTGCCAGCAGCGTAGCTGGACAGGGGGCGGCCGAGCAGTACTTC
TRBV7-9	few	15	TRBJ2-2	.	CASSFIGIVTGELFF	TGTGCCAGCAGCTTTATCGGGATAGTAACCGGGGAGCTGTTTTTT
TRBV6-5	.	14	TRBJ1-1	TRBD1	CASSFNRGDTEAFF	TGTGCCAGCAGTTTTAACAGGGGGGACACTGAAGCTTTCTTT
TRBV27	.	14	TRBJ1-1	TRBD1	CASKRAGGAAEAFF	TGTGCCAGCAAGAGGGCAGGGGGCGCCGCTGAAGCTTTCTTT
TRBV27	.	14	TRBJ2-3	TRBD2	CASSLFREEGTQYF	TGTGCCAGCAGTTTATTCCGGGAGGAAGGTACGCAGTATTTT
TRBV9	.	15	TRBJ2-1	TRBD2	CASSVSGSFYNEQFF	TGTGCCAGCAGCGTTAGCGGGAGTTTCTACAATGAGCAGTTCTTC
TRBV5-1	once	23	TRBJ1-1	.	CASSSPAMPPVQTYPPMNTEAFF	TGCGCCAGCAGCTCCCCGGCCATGCCCCCAGTCCAGACATATCCGCCGATGAACACTGAAGCTTTCTTT
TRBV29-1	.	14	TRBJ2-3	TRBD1	CSVDGQGLTDTQYF	TGCAGCGTTGACGGACAGGGGCTCACAGATACGCAGTATTTT
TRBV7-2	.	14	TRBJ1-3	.	CASSSHGSGNTIYF	TGTGCCAGCAGCTCACATGGCTCTGGAAACACCATATATTTT
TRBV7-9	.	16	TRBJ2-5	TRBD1	CASSSGQGGWQETQYF	TGTGCCAGCAGCTCGGGACAGGGCGGGTGGCAAGAGACCCAGTACTTC
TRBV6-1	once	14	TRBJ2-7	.	CASSEAGLPSEQYF	TGTGCCAGCAGTGAAGCGGGCCTACCCAGCGAGCAGTACTTC
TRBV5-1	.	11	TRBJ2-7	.	CASSWTYEQYF	TGCGCCAGCAGCTGGACATACGAGCAGTACTTC
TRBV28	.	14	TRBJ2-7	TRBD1	CASSTTGDTYEQYF	TGTGCCAGCAGTACCACAGGGGACACCTACGAGCAGTACTTC
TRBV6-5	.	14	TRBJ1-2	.	CASSLRDLDYGYTF	TGTGCCAGCAGCCTCCGCGACTTAGACTATGGCTACACCTTC
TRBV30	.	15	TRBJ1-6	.	CAWSVLQGGNSPLHF	TGTGCCTGGAGTGTATTGCAGGGAGGTAATTCACCCCTCCACTTT
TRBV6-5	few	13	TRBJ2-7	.	CASSPGSSYEQYF	TGTGCCAGCAGCCCAGGATCCTCCTACGAGCAGTACTTC
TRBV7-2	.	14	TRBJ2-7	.	CASSLDRPPAEQYF	TGTGCCAGCAGCTTAGACAGGCCCCCTGCCGAGCAGTACTTC
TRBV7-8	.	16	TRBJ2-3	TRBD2	CASSPSSGWGTDTQYF	TGTGCCAGCAGCCCCAGTAGCGGGTGGGGCACAGATACGCAGTATTTT
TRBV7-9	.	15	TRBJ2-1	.	CASSLEGRSYNEQFF	TGTGCCAGCAGCTTAGAGGGGAGGTCCTACAATGAGCAGTTCTTC
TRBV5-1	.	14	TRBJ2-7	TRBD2	CASSPSGSFYEQYF	TGCGCCAGCAGCCCTAGCGGGAGTTTCTACGAGCAGTACTTC
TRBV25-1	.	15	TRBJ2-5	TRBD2	CASGSGLAPTETQYF	TGTGCCAGCGGGTCGGGACTAGCGCCAACGGAGACCCAGTACTTC
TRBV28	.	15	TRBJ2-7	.	CASSLLMASLYEQYF	TGTGCCAGCAGTTTATTGATGGCCAGTCTCTACGAGCAGTACTTC
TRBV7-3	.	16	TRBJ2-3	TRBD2	CASSFSGLATADTQYF	TGTGCCAGCAGCTTCTCCGGACTAGCCACAGCAGATACGCAGTATTTT
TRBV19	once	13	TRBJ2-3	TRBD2	CASKGDYSDTQYF	TGTGCCAGTAAAGGGGACTACTCAGATACGCAGTATTTT
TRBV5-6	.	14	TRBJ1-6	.	CASSLRGYNSPLHF	TGTGCCAGCAGCCTGCGGGGGTATAATTCACCCCTCCACTTT
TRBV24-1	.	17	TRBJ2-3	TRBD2	CATSDVTSGRYTDTQYF	TGTGCCACCAGTGATGTGACTAGCGGGAGATACACAGATACGCAGTATTTT
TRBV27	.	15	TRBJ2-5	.	CASSTAQGNQETQYF	TGTGCCAGCAGCACCGCGCAGGGAAACCAAGAGACCCAGTACTTC
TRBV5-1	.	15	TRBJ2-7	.	CASSWGTGPSYEQYF	TGCGCCAGCAGCTGGGGCACAGGACCATCCTACGAGCAGTACTTC
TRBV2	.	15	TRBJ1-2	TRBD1	CASSETTGNSLGYTF	TGTGCCAGCAGTGAAACGACAGGGAATAGTCTTGGCTACACCTTC
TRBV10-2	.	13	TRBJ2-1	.	CASSPRTDNEQFF	TGCGCCAGCAGTCCTCGGACTGACAATGAGCAGTTCTTC
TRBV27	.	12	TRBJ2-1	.	CASSLGGNEQFF	TGTGCCAGCAGTTTGGGCGGGAATGAGCAGTTCTTC
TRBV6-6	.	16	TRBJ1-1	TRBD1	CASRHGTGAGGTEAFF	TGTGCCAGCAGACACGGGACAGGGGCGGGGGGCACTGAAGCTTTCTTT
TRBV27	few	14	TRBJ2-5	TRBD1	CATSDRGPVETQYF	TGTGCCACCTCGGACAGGGGACCAGTAGAGACCCAGTACTTC
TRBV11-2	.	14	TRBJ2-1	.	CASSTGTYPNEQFF	TGTGCCAGCAGCACCGGGACTTACCCCAATGAGCAGTTCTTC
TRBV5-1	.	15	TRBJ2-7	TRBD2	CASSSRTSVPYEQYF	TGCGCCAGCAGCTCCCGGACTAGTGTCCCCTACGAGCAGTACTTC
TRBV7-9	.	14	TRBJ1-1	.	CASSYFTGTAEAFF	TGTGCCAGCAGCTATTTCACAGGGACCGCTGAAGCTTTCTTT
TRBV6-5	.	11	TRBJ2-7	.	CASSYRTEQYF	TGTGCCAGCAGTTATCGGACAGAGCAGTACTTC
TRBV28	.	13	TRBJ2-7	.	CASSFGRNYEQYF	TGTGCCAGCAGTTTCGGCAGGAACTACGAGCAGTACTTC